This T cell receptor (beta chain) was captured by sequencing in a study of T-cell memory formation after mild COVID-19. Between the trimmed V and J ends, which lost 3 bases and 3 bases, there was a span of 24 bases. Germline V gene sequence: CDR1 SGHRS, CDR2 YFSETQ. This CDR3 is built from 18 residues. TCRdb redid the calling of the 5' RACE reads with MiXCR, one entry per CDR3 protein. The repertoire holds around 190,000 distinct CDR3 sequences, approximately 17% seen once, with under 4.5% in the top ten. Source material: PBMCs or a T cell subset sorted from them (not recorded which). The chain joins TRBV5-1 to TRBJ2-5; D gene uncertain. The TCR was taken from a man between 18 and 35 years old who had mild COVID-19 (a few samples of this study predate the infection). Cell type and time point are not known. CDR3 nucleotides: TGCGCCAGCAGCTCGGGCACGTTCATGGTCGAAGAGAAAGAGACCCAGTACTTC. Its protein product is CASSSGTFMVEEKETQYF.